These 11 T cell receptor beta chains share one sample of origin, sequenced in a study of blood T cell repertoires in COVID-19. The data were produced by immunoSEQ multiplex PCR, yet TCRdb's version contains in-frame clones alone and is incomplete. The table includes about 260,000 clones, 88% detected once. The sequencing input was peripheral blood. These receptors originate from a man between 60 and 75 years old who had recovered from COVID-19.

The chain uses TRBV6-5 and TRBJ2-3, with TRBD2 matching over 7 bases. V gave up 0 bases and J gave up 5 bases; unmatched junction bases: 5. Germline values: CDR1 MNHEY, CDR2 SVGAGI. CDR3 length equals 15 residues. The CDR3 protein is CASSYSAGVQDTQYF. The CDR3 bases are TGTGCCAGCAGTTACTCTGCGGGGGTTCAAGATACGCAGTATTTT.

The gene calls are TRBV11-2 and TRBJ2-7; TRBD2 is a possible D gene (6 bases). Germline V gene data show CDR1 as SGHAT and CDR2 as FQNNGV. CDR3 length: 15 amino acids. Trimming left V 3 bases short and J 1 base short, with 13 bases between. The CDR3 DNA follows: TGTGCCAGCAGCTTGGCGGGACCGGCATCCTACGAGCAGTACTTC. Amino acids: CASSLAGPASYEQYF.

This clone is classed as medium-sized. The chain combines TRBV6-2 or TRBV6-3 with TRBJ1-1, with D perhaps TRBD1 (6 bases). CDR3 length equals 12 residues. The V gene lost 0 bases and the J gene lost 11 bases, with 10 bases spanning the gap. Germline CDR1 reads MNHEY; CDR2 reads SVGEGT. The CDR3 bases are TGTGCCAGCAGTTACTCGTCAGGGGAGGCTTTCTTT. Protein product: CASSYSSGEAFF.

V and J are TRBV7-2 and TRBJ2-3; D unresolved. Per the germline V gene, CDR1 is SGHTA and CDR2 is FQGNSA. V shed 0 bases and J shed 0 bases, with 7 bases lying between them. This CDR3 is built from 15 residues. DNA for the CDR3: TGTGCCAGCAGCTTAGCCCTAAATAGCACAGATACGCAGTATTTT. Its protein is CASSLALNSTDTQYF.

The chain carries TRBV10-1 and TRBJ1-1; possibly TRBD1 for D (5 bases). The germline V and J ends were trimmed by 6 bases and 3 bases, with 8 bases remaining between them. In germline, CDR1 is WNHNN, CDR2 SYGVQD (reference sequence). This CDR3 comprises 12 residues. The CDR3 region has the DNA TGCGCCAGCAGCGGACAATACACTGAAGCTTTCTTT. Translating it yields CASSGQYTEAFF.

This chain uses TRBV27 with TRBJ1-1; D gene unclear. CDR3 length equals 13 residues. Germline CDR1 reads MNHEY; CDR2 reads SMNVEV (reference sequence). With 2 bases removed from V and 6 bases from J, the gap between germline ends came to 10 bases. The CDR3 loop reads CASSLNSLSEAFF. CDR3 sequence (DNA): TGTGCCAGCAGTTTAAACAGTCTCTCTGAAGCTTTCTTT.

The chain employs TRBV7-3 and TRBJ2-1, with TRBD2 matching 9 bases. The V and J ends lost 5 bases and 9 bases, in that order; junction bases with no gene match: 8. Germline CDR1 SGHTA, CDR2 FQGTGA. The CDR3 is 14 residues long. For the CDR3, the DNA is TGTGCCAGCAGCCCTAGCGGGGTAGGTGGTGAGCAGTTCTTC. It translates to CASSPSGVGGEQFF.

The sample holds one count of this clone. The chain is built from TRBV6-5 and TRBJ1-5; D call uncertain. The V end was cut by 6 bases, the J end by 0 bases, with 12 bases between. This CDR3 region has 15 residues. Germline-derived CDR1 and CDR2 are MNHEY and SVGAGI. CDR3 region: CASREILYSNQPQHF. In nucleotides, the CDR3 is TGTGCCAGCAGAGAGATTCTTTATAGCAATCAGCCCCAGCATTTT.

The chain joins TRBV9 to TRBJ1-3; possibly TRBD1 for D (5 bases). The CDR3 extends over 16 amino acids. From germline, CDR1 is SGDLS and CDR2 YYNGEE. The V gene lost 1 base and the J gene lost 1 base, with 12 bases spanning the gap. This chain's CDR3 is CASSVNSPGSGNTIYF. The CDR3 DNA follows: TGTGCCAGCAGCGTAAACTCTCCAGGGTCTGGAAACACCATATATTTT.

The V and J genes are TRBV19 and TRBJ1-5; the match to TRBD1 covers 11 bases. Trimming took 8 bases from V and 1 from J; bases not matched to a gene: 10. The CDR3 has 17 residues. Germline CDR1 LNHDA, CDR2 SQIVND (reference sequence). The CDR3, as DNA: TGTGCCAGTGGAAGGACAGGGGGCGCGTGGAGCAATCAGCCCCAGCATTTT. Translated: CASGRTGGAWSNQPQHF.

This clone was observed once. This rearrangement joins TRBV18 to TRBJ1-3, with 8 bases matching TRBD1. The J segment lost 4 bases and the V segment lost 4 bases, leaving 3 bases of the junction unmatched. This CDR3 spans 14 amino acids. Germline CDR1 is KGHSH and CDR2 is LQKENI. CDR3 DNA: TGTGCCAGCTCACGAGGACAGGGCGGAAACACCATATATTTT. Amino acid sequence: CASSRGQGGNTIYF.